Listed here are 30 T cell receptor beta chains from one sample, sequenced in a study of T cells after yellow fever vaccination. Each CDR3 protein gets one entry after TCRdb re-called the 5' RACE reads with MiXCR. The sample records hundreds of thousands of distinct CDR3 sequences, roughly 4% being singletons. This specimen consisted of PBMCs, obtained on the day of the yellow fever booster vaccination. The receptors come from a man aged 18 to 30 who received the YFV17D yellow fever vaccine.

V and J are TRBV14 and TRBJ1-2; a possible D gene is TRBD1 (6 bases). This CDR3 is 12 amino acids long. Germline CDR1 is SGHDN and CDR2 is FVKESK. V lost 3 bases and J 9 bases, leaving 11 bases between the germline ends. CDR3 loop: CASSQQGGRYTF. DNA for the CDR3: TGTGCCAGCAGCCAGCAAGGGGGTCGCTACACCTTC.

This clonotype was found a few times. CDR3 bases: TGCAGTGCTAGAGATTCCCCGTATAGCAATCAGCCCCAGCATTTT. Translation gives CSARDSPYSNQPQHF. The V and J genes are TRBV20-1 and TRBJ1-5; D call uncertain. Germline CDR1 reads DFQATT; CDR2 reads SNEGSKA (reference sequence). Trimming left V 0 bases short and J 0 bases short, with 9 bases between. The CDR3 extends over 15 amino acids.

This clonotype was recorded at least ten times. The CDR3 nucleotides read TGTGCCAGCAGCTTTGTCGCAGGGGGACCCCTCCACTTT. Translating it yields CASSFVAGGPLHF. V and J are TRBV7-3 and TRBJ1-6; TRBD1 matches 7 bases. The CDR3 runs 13 residues. V trimming: 3 bases; J trimming: 12 bases; junction bases outside the gene matches: 5. Germline V lookup: CDR1 SGHTA, CDR2 FQGTGA.

This sequence joins TRBV5-6 and TRBJ1-2; D gene uncertain. Germline V gives CDR1 SGHDT, CDR2 YYEEEE. V lost 0 bases and J lost 4, with 10 bases in between. The CDR3 totals 14 residues. CDR3 coding DNA: TGTGCCAGCAGCTTGGGTCCAGGAGTCTATGGCTACACCTTC. Its translation: CASSLGPGVYGYTF.

This clonotype showed up many times. CDR3 nucleotide sequence: TGTGCCAGCAGCCCGGTCTCCGGGACAAAAGTCGGGACTGAAGCTTTCTTT. It specifies CASSPVSGTKVGTEAFF. This sequence joins TRBV5-6 and TRBJ1-1; D may be TRBD1 (6 bases). The CDR3 loop spans 17 amino acids. V was cut by 4 bases and J by 5 bases, with 24 bases left in between. CDR1 and CDR2 (germline): SGHDT, YYEEEE.

This clonotype has ten or more counts. The gene calls are TRBV5-1 and TRBJ2-7; a weak D match, TRBD2 (6 bases). The V gene lost 4 bases and the J gene lost 6 bases, with 20 bases spanning the gap. Germline-derived CDR1 and CDR2 are SGHRS and YFSETQ. The CDR3 contains 15 residues. The CDR3 nucleotides are TGCGCCAGCAGCGCCTCTAGCGCCCGTTGGATCGAGCAGTACTTC. Translation: CASSASSARWIEQYF.

This chain joins TRBV24-1 and TRBJ2-3, with 8 nucleotides matching TRBD1. The germline gives CDR1 KGHDR, CDR2 SFDVKD. V lost 5 bases, J lost 2 bases, and 5 bases stayed unmatched. CDR3 length equals 15 residues. CDR3 coding DNA: TGTGCCACCAGTGGACCGGGACAGGACACAGATACGCAGTATTTT. This codes for CATSGPGQDTDTQYF.

This clonotype was seen more than once but under ten times. The J gene is TRBJ1-3, the V gene TRBV7-2; 8 bases map to TRBD1. The CDR3 extends over 15 amino acids. The ends lost 4 bases at V and 4 bases at J; junction bases unmatched: 6. Per germline, CDR1 SGHTA and CDR2 FQGNSA. The CDR3 DNA reads TGTGCCAGCAGCTCGACGACAGGGGCGGGAAACACCATATATTTT. Translating it yields CASSSTTGAGNTIYF.

This clonotype turned up a few times. The chain uses TRBV29-1 and TRBJ1-2; 7 bases map to TRBD1. The CDR3 covers 13 residues. Unmatched junction bases numbered 5, after V lost 0 bases and J lost 7 bases. Germline-derived CDR1 and CDR2 are SQVTM and ANQGSEA. CDR3 sequence reads: CSVEEGGGRGYTF. The CDR3 nucleotides are TGCAGCGTTGAAGAGGGAGGGGGCCGTGGCTACACCTTC.

The table lists this clonotype with many counts. The chain links TRBV29-1 to TRBJ2-2, with a possible D match to TRBD2 (5 bases). Looked up from germline, CDR1 is SQVTM and CDR2 is ANQGSEA. The V gene lost 4 bases and the J gene lost 6 bases, with 9 bases spanning the gap. This CDR3 has 12 residues. CDR3 protein: CSVALAAGELFF. The CDR3 DNA follows: TGCAGCGTTGCCCTAGCAGCCGGGGAGCTGTTTTTT.

This clonotype was counted many times. This chain uses TRBV5-6 with TRBJ2-1; D is unclear. The CDR3 has 14 residues. V shed 4 bases and J shed 2 bases, with 10 bases lying between them. Per the germline V gene, CDR1 is SGHDT and CDR2 is YYEEEE. CDR3 region: CASSPTTAYNEQFF. CDR3 coding DNA: TGTGCCAGCAGCCCCACGACGGCCTACAATGAGCAGTTCTTC.

This clonotype has just a few counts. V is TRBV7-2 and J is TRBJ2-7; 10 bases line up with TRBD2. Germline assignment: CDR1 SGHTA and CDR2 FQGNSA. The CDR3 loop spans 15 amino acids. V dropped 3 bases and J dropped 2; count of bases not matched to a gene: 4. The CDR3, as DNA: TGTGCCAGCAGCTTTAGCGGGGGGCGTACCTACGAGCAGTACGTC. Residues: CASSFSGGRTYEQYV.

This chain joins TRBV4-3 and TRBJ1-6; D is undetermined. The CDR3 is made up of 13 amino acids. Deletions cut 1 base from V and 11 bases from J, with 9 bases between. CDR1 is LGHNA, CDR2 YSLEER, per germline. The DNA of the CDR3 is TGCGCCAGCAGCCAAGTTGACGGTCCACCCCTCCACTTT. Its protein product is CASSQVDGPPLHF.

The V and J genes are TRBV4-3 and TRBJ1-1; D is unresolved. The CDR3 has 14 residues. CDR1 and CDR2 from the germline V gene are LGHNA and YSLEER. Trimming removed 0 bases at V and 2 bases at J, with 7 bases between. CDR3 sequence (DNA): TGCGCCAGCAGCCAAGAACACGGAAACACTGAAGCTTTCTTT. Amino acid sequence: CASSQEHGNTEAFF.

This clonotype was detected ten times or more. This sequence joins TRBV5-1 and TRBJ2-3; TRBD1 agrees at 7 bases. The CDR3 length is 15 residues. Unmatched junction bases numbered 5, after V lost 0 bases and J lost 4 bases. From germline, CDR1 is SGHRS and CDR2 YFSETQ. The CDR3 bases are TGCGCCAGCAGCTTGGCCCTGACAGGGCCAGATACGCAGTATTTT. Protein product: CASSLALTGPDTQYF. The whole variable domain, remainder taken from reference TRBV5-1 and TRBJ2-3, is KAGVTQTPRYLIKTRGQQVTLSCSPISGHRSVSWYQQTPGQGLQFLFEYFSETQRNKGNFPGRFSGRQFSNSRSEMNVSTLELGDSALYLCASSLALTGPDTQYFGPGTRLTVL.

The chain carries TRBV19 and TRBJ2-2; 8 positions agree with TRBD1. CDR1 is LNHDA, CDR2 SQIVND, per germline (reference sequence). The length of the CDR3 is 14 residues. Trimming took 7 bases from V and 7 from J; bases not matched to a gene: 8. The CDR3 nucleotides are TGTGCCAGTAACCCGACAGGGGTGATCGGGGAGCTGTTTTTT. Encoded protein: CASNPTGVIGELFF.

This clonotype was detected only a few times. This chain uses TRBV7-9 with TRBJ2-3; 11 nucleotides align to TRBD2. V gave up 3 bases and J gave up 0 bases; unmatched junction bases: 5. Germline CDR1 SEHNR, CDR2 FQNEAQ (reference sequence). The CDR3 spans 17 residues. The CDR3 DNA reads TGTGCCAGCAGCTTCACCGGGACTAGCGGAAGCACAGATACGCAGTATTTT. Translating gives CASSFTGTSGSTDTQYF.

This clonotype was seen repeatedly, ten times or more. The chain has TRBV6-2 or TRBV6-3 and TRBJ2-3; no firm D call. The CDR3 is 12 amino acids. In germline, CDR1 is MNHEY, CDR2 SVGEGT. The V end was cut by 6 bases, the J end by 4 bases, with 8 bases between. The CDR3 reads CASSKEADTQYF. For the CDR3, the DNA is TGTGCCAGCAGCAAAGAAGCAGATACGCAGTATTTT.

This clonotype was seen only a few times. The genes are TRBV5-4 and TRBJ2-3; 7 bases align to TRBD1. Trimming at V came to 4 bases and at J to 1 base, leaving 6 bases not matched to a gene. CDR3 length: 15 residues. Germline V gene lookup returns CDR1 SGHNT and CDR2 YYREEE (reference sequence). The CDR3 DNA is TGTGCCAGCAGCGGGGGACAGAGCCGCACAGATACGCAGTATTTT. Translation: CASSGGQSRTDTQYF.

The CDR3 is CASSPPSGGIYNEQFF. Here the CDR3 DNA reads TGCGCCAGCAGCCCACCTAGCGGGGGAATTTACAATGAGCAGTTCTTC. V and J are TRBV5-1 and TRBJ2-1; 10 bases agree with TRBD2. CDR1 and CDR2 from the germline V gene are SGHRS and YFSETQ. This CDR3 contains 16 residues. V shed 4 bases, J shed 4 bases, and the junction held 8 bases outside the gene matches.

This clonotype showed up many times. The CDR3 is CASSFTSGQPTGELFF. CDR3 coding DNA: TGTGCCAGCAGCTTCACATCGGGACAGCCAACCGGGGAGCTGTTTTTT. V gene TRBV27 combines with J gene TRBJ2-2; 7 bases are shared with TRBD1. CDR3 size: 16 residues. Germline trimming cut 6 bases from V and 5 bases from J; bases unmatched to any gene: 12. Germline assignment: CDR1 MNHEY and CDR2 SMNVEV (reference sequence).

The DNA for the CDR3 is TGTGCCAGCAGTCCGGATTATAACTCTGGGGCCAACGTCCTGACTTTC. This translates into CASSPDYNSGANVLTF. The rearrangement joins TRBV6-5 to TRBJ2-6; D unresolved. The ends were cut back, 5 bases at V and 0 bases at J, with 11 bases in the middle. Germline V gene sequence: CDR1 MNHEY, CDR2 SVGAGI. CDR3 size: 16 residues.

There are many counts of this clonotype. This chain joins TRBV6-5 and TRBJ2-7; 7 nucleotides match TRBD2. The CDR3 contains 13 residues. V lost 2 bases to trimming and J lost 12 bases; unmatched junction nucleotides: 10. From germline, CDR1 is MNHEY and CDR2 SVGAGI. CDR3 nucleotides: TGTGCCAGCAGTTACAGCGGGACTGGGGGATTGTACGTC. It translates to CASSYSGTGGLYV.

In its sample, this clonotype was seen many times. The rearrangement links TRBV7-8 to TRBJ2-7; D assignment may be TRBD1 or TRBD2 (6 bases each). Germline-derived CDR1 and CDR2 are SGHVS and FQNEAQ. V lost 10 bases, J lost 3 bases, and 19 bases lay in between. This CDR3 region has 14 residues. The CDR3 DNA sequence: TGTGCCACCCCGGTTGGGGGGCGCTGCTACGAGCAGTACGTC. It specifies CATPVGGRCYEQYV.

This clonotype was seen repeatedly, ten times or more. This chain joins TRBV4-2 and TRBJ2-1; 10 bases map to TRBD2. Trimming removed 1 base from V and 8 bases from J; junction bases left unmatched: 5. CDR1 is LGHNA and CDR2 is YNFKEQ in the germline V gene. The CDR3 is 15 amino acids. Here the CDR3 DNA reads TGTGCCAGCAGCCAAGGAGCTAGCGGGGGTTATGAGCAGTTCTTC. Its translation: CASSQGASGGYEQFF.

This clonotype was detected ten times or more. V is TRBV20-1 and J is TRBJ1-2; D unresolved. V was clipped by 4 bases and J by 4 bases, with 7 bases between them. The germline V gene encodes CDR1 DFQATT and CDR2 SNEGSKA (reference sequence). CDR3 size: 11 residues. The CDR3 sequence: CSAKDLYGYTF. The CDR3 nucleotides read TGCAGTGCTAAAGACCTCTATGGCTACACCTTC.

This clonotype was seen many times. The junction differs from germline at one of its ends, possibly a read error. The rearrangement links TRBV7-7 to TRBJ2-1, with D perhaps TRBD1 or TRBD2 (5 bases each). Germline V gives CDR1 SSHAT, CDR2 FNYEAQ (reference sequence). The CDR3 is made up of 16 amino acids. CDR3: CASSLGDGIYQNEQFF. Here the CDR3 DNA reads TGTGCTAGCAGCTTAGGGGACGGCATTTATCAGAATGAGCAGTTCTTC.

This clonotype was observed a handful of times. V gene TRBV6-6 combines with J gene TRBJ1-1, with 10 bases fitting TRBD1. Trimming cost V 6 bases and J 7 bases; bases outside gene matches: 5. The CDR3 has 13 residues. Germline CDR1 MNHNY, CDR2 SVGAGI (reference sequence). CDR3 loop: CASSRDRGFEAFF. Written as DNA, the CDR3 is TGTGCCAGCAGCCGGGACAGGGGATTTGAAGCTTTCTTT.

Many counts were recorded for this clonotype. This chain links TRBV25-1 with TRBJ2-5; 8 nucleotides match TRBD2. Germline V CDR1 and CDR2: MGHDK, SYGVNS. The junction had 11 bases not matched to a gene; V was cut back by 3 bases and J by 5 bases. The CDR3 totals 16 residues. For the CDR3, the DNA is TGTGCCAGCAGTGATCTGCGGCGGGGGGCTGAGGAGACCCAGTACTTC. It specifies CASSDLRRGAEETQYF.

This clonotype was counted at least ten times. The V gene is TRBV9, the J gene TRBJ2-4, with D perhaps matching TRBD2 (6 bases). The CDR3 is 14 residues long. V was shortened by 3 bases and J by 3 bases, with 10 bases between the two germline ends. The germline V gene has CDR1 SGDLS and CDR2 YYNGEE. CDR3 DNA: TGTGCCAGCAGCGCCGGGGGTAACAAAAACATTCAGTACTTC. Protein sequence: CASSAGGNKNIQYF.